The clone carrying this T cell receptor beta chain was counted a single time. These data are taken from a study of technical replicates of blood from a few donors. Produced via immunoSEQ multiplex PCR; TCRdb's table is partial and in-frame only. The table records over 65,000 clones, approximately 96% of them present only once. The CDR3 has 14 residues. Germline-derived CDR1 and CDR2 are SEHNR and FQNEAQ (reference sequence). Between the trimmed V and J ends, which lost 5 bases and 4 bases, there was a span of 11 bases. The sample consisted of T cells isolated from PBMCs. V gene TRBV7-9 combines with J gene TRBJ1-4, with TRBD1 as a possible D gene (5 bases). The sequence was collected from a human donor in good health. CDR3 nucleotides: TGTGCCAGCAGCCCGCTGACAGTTAATGAAAAACTGTTTTTT. Translating gives CASSPLTVNEKLFF.